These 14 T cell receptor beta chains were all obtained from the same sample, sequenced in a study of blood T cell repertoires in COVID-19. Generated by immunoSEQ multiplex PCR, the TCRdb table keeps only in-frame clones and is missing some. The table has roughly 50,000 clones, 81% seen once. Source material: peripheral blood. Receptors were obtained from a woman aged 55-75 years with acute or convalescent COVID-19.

CDR3 amino acids: CASSPTGGANTGELFF. Written as DNA, the CDR3 is TGTGCCAGCAGCCCTACTGGCGGGGCCAACACCGGGGAGCTGTTTTTT. V gene TRBV4-2 combines with J gene TRBJ2-2, with D possibly being TRBD2 (6 bases). The CDR3 spans 16 residues. Between the trimmed V and J ends, which lost 4 bases and 2 bases, there was a span of 14 bases. The germline V gene encodes CDR1 LGHNA and CDR2 YNFKEQ.

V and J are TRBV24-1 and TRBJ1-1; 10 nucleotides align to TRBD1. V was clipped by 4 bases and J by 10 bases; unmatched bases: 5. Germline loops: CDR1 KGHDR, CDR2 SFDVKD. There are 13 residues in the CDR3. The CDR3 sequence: CATSERQGAGAFF. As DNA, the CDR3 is TGTGCCACCAGTGAACGACAGGGGGCAGGAGCTTTCTTT.

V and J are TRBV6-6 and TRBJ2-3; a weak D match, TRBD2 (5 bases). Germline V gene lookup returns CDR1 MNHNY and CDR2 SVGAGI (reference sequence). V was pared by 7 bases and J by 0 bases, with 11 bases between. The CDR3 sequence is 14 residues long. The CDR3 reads CASTLGLSTDTQYF. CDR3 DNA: TGTGCCAGCACCCTAGGACTTAGCACAGATACGCAGTATTTT.

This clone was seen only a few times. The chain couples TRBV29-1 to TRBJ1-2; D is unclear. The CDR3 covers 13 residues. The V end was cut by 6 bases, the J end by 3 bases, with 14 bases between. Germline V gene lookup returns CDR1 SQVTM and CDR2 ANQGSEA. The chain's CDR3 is CSVTKMEDYGYTF. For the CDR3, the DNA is TGCAGCGTAACCAAAATGGAGGACTATGGCTACACCTTC. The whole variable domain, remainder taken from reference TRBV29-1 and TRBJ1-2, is SAVISQKPSRDICQRGTSLTIQCQVDSQVTMMFWYRQQPGQSLTLIATANQGSEATYESGFVIDKFPISRPNLTFSTLTVSNMSPEDSSIYLCSVTKMEDYGYTFGSGTRLTVV.

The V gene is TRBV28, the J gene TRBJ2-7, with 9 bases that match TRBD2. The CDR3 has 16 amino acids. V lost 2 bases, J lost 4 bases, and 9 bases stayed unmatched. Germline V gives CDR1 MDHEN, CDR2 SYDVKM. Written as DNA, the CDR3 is TGTGCCAGCAGTTTAGTCGGCGGGGGGGCCAAGTACGAGCAGTACTTC. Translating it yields CASSLVGGGAKYEQYF.

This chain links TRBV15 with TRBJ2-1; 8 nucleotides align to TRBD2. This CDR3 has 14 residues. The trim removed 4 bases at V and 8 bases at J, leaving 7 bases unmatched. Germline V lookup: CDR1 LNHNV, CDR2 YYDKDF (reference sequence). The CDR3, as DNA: TGTGCCACCAGCACCCCCGGACTAGCCGATGAGCAGTTCTTC. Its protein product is CATSTPGLADEQFF.

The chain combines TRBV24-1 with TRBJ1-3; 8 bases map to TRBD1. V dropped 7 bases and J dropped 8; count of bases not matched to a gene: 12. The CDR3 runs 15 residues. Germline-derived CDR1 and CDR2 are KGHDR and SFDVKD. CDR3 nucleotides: TGTGCCACCAGCAAGGGGACAGGAGGGGCAGACACCATATATTTT. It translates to CATSKGTGGADTIYF.

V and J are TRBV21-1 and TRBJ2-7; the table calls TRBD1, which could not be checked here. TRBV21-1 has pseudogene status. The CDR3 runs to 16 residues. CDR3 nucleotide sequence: TGTGCCAGCAGCAAAGGCAGCAGGGGACATCACTACGAGCAGTACTTC. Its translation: CASSKGSRGHHYEQYF.

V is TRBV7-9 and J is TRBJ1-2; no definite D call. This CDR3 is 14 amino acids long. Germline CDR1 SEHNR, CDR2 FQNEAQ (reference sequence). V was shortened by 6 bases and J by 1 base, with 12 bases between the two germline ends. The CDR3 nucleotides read TGTGCCAGCAGTACCCAGTACAGTAACTATGGCTACACCTTC. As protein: CASSTQYSNYGYTF.

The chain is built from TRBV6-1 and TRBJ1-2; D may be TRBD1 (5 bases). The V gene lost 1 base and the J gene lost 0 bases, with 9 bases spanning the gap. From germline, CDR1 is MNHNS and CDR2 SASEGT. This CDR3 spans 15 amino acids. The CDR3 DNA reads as TGTGCCAGCAGTGAAGTTCTAGGGGCTAACTATGGCTACACCTTC. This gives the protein CASSEVLGANYGYTF.

The CDR3 is CASNPAGSGGDDEQFF. The CDR3 DNA reads TGTGCCAGCAATCCCGCCGGTAGCGGGGGGGACGATGAGCAGTTCTTC. The chain has TRBV28 and TRBJ2-1; 11 nucleotides line up with TRBD2. From germline, CDR1 is MDHEN and CDR2 SYDVKM. CDR3 length: 16 amino acids. V trimming: 7 bases; J trimming: 8 bases; junction bases outside the gene matches: 13.

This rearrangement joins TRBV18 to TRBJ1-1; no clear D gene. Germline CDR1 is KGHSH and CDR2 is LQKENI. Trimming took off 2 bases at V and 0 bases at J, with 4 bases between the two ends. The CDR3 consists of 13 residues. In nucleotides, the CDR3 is TGTGCCAGCTCACCAGACTTGAACACTGAAGCTTTCTTT. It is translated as CASSPDLNTEAFF.

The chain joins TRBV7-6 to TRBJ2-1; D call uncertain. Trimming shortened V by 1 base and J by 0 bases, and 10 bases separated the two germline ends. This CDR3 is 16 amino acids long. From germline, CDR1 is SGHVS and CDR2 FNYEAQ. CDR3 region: CASSLDSQLSYNEQFF. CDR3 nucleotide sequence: TGTGCCAGCAGCTTAGACAGCCAACTCTCCTACAATGAGCAGTTCTTC.

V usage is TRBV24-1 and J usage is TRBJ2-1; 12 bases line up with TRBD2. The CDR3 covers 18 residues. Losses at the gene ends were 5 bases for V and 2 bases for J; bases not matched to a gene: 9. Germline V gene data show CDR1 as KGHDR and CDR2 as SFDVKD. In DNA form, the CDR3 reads TGTGCCACCAGTGTCGGGGCTAGCGGGAGGGGGCCCTACAATGAGCAGTTCTTC. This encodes CATSVGASGRGPYNEQFF.